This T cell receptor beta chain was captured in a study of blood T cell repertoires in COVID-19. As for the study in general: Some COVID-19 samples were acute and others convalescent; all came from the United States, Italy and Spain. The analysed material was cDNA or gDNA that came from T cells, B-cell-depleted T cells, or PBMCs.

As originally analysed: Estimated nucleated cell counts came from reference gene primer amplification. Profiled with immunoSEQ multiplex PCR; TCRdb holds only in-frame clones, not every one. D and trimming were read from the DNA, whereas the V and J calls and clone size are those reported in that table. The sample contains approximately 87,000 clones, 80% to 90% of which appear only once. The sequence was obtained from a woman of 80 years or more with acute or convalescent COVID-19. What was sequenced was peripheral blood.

CDR3 coding DNA: TGTGCCAGCAGTGAAAGGGACTTTAACACTGAAGCTTTCTTT. Translated, it gives CASSERDFNTEAFF. The chain joins TRBV6-1 to TRBJ1-1, with a possible D match to TRBD1 (5 bases). The germline V gene encodes CDR1 MNHNS and CDR2 SASEGT. This CDR3 contains 14 residues. V was cut by 2 bases and J by 2 bases, with 9 bases left in between.